This T cell receptor beta chain comes out of a study of cytotoxic CD8 clonotypes in ibrutinib-treated CLL. Background on the study: Mean per-sample yields comprised roughly 260,000 productive templates and 85,000 to 100,000 productive rearrangements.

Notes on the study in general: Public clonotypes (which were uncommon) either contracted or remained stable on treatment.

To note about this clone: Its specificity is not known.

Profiling relied on immunoSEQ multiplex PCR, and the TCRdb table lists in-frame clones only, not all of them. The table has 150,000 to 200,000 clones, roughly 88% seen once; the top ten hold around 3.1%. The germline gives CDR1 SGHRS, CDR2 YFSETQ. The V end was cut by 0 bases, the J end by 7 bases, with 4 bases between. CDR3 length equals 11 residues. The source was PBMCs, collected at disease progression, from a patient treated with ibrutinib. The sequence derives from a human donor with chronic lymphocytic leukemia. The genes are TRBV5-1 and TRBJ1-1; unclear D gene. The CDR3 loop is CASSLEGEAFF. CDR3 in DNA: TGCGCCAGCAGCTTGGAGGGTGAAGCTTTCTTT.